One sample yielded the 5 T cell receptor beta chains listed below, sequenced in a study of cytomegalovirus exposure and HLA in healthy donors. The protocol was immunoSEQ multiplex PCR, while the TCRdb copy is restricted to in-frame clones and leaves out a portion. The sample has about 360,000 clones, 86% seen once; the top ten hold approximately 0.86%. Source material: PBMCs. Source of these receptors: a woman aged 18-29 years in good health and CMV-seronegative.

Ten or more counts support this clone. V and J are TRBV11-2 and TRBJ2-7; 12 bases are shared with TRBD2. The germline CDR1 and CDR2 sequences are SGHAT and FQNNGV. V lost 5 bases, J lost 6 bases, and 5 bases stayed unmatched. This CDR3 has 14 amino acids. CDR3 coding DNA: TGTGCCAGCAGCGTGACTAGCGGGGGTTCCGAGCAGTACTTC. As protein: CASSVTSGGSEQYF.

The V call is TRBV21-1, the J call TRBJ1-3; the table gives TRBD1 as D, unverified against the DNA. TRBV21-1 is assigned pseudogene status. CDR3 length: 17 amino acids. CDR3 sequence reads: CASSNGARGLSGNTIYF. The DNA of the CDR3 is TGTGCCAGCAGCAACGGGGCGAGGGGGCTCTCTGGAAACACCATATATTTT.

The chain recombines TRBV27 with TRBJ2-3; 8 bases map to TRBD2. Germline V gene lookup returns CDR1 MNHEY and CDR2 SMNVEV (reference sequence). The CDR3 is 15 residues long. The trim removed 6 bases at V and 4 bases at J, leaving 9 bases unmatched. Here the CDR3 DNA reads TGTGCCAGCAGGCGAACTAGCGGTGGCGCAGATACGCAGTATTTT. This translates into CASRRTSGGADTQYF.

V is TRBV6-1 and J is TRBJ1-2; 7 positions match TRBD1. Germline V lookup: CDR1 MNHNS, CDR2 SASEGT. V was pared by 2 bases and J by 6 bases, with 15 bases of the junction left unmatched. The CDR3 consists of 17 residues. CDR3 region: CASSEFVGVGTGDGYTF. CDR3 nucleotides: TGTGCCAGCAGTGAATTTGTCGGCGTTGGAACAGGGGATGGCTACACCTTC.

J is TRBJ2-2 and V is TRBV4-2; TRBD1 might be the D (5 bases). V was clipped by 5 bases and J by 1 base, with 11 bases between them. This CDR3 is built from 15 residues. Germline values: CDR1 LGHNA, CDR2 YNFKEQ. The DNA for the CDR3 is TGTGCCAGCAGCTACTCAACAGGGAACACCGGGGAGCTGTTTTTT. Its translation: CASSYSTGNTGELFF.